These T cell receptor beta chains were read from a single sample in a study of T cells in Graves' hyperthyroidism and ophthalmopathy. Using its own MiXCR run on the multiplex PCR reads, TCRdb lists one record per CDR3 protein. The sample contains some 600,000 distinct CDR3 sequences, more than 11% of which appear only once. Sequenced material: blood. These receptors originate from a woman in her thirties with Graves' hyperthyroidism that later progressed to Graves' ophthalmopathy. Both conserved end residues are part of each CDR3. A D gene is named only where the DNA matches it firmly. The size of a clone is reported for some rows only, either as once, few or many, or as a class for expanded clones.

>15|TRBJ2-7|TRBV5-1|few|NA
TGCGCCAGCAGCTTCGGACAAGGACGCTCCTACGAGCAGTACTTC
CASSFGQGRSYEQYF
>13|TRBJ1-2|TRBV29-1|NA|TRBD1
TGCAGCGCTACGGGACAGTACCTCTATGGCTACACCTTC
CSATGQYLYGYTF
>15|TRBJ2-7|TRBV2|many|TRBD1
TGTGCCAGCAGCCCCACCGGGACAGGGGCCTACGAGCAGTACTTC
CASSPTGTGAYEQYF
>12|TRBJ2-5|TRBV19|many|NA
TGTGCCACCAGGAGCTGGTGGGAGACCCAGTACTTC
CATRSWWETQYF
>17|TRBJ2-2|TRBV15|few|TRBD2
TGTGCCACCAGCAGAGATAAACTAGCGGGAGCAACCGGGGAGCTGTTTTTT
CATSRDKLAGATGELFF
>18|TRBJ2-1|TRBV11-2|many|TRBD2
TGTGCCAGCAGCTTACCCGGGACTAGCGGGAGCTCCTACAATGAGCAGTTCTTC
CASSLPGTSGSSYNEQFF
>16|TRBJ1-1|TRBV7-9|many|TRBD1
TGTGCCAGCAGCTCTCGGGACAGCCAAATGAACACTGAAGCTTTCTTT
CASSSRDSQMNTEAFF
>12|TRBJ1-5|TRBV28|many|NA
TGTGCCAGCAGGGACGACCTACCGCCCCAGCATTTT
CASRDDLPPQHF
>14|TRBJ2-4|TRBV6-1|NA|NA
TGTGCCAGCAGTGAAGTAATGGCCAAAAACATTCAGTACTTC
CASSEVMAKNIQYF
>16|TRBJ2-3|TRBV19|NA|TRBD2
TGTGCCAGTAGTGATACAGCGGGAGCAGGTGGAGATACGCAGTATTTT
CASSDTAGAGGDTQYF
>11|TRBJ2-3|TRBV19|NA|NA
TGTGCCAGTAGTATGGCAGATACGCAGTATTTT
CASSMADTQYF